This record looks at one T cell receptor (beta chain) sequence and its context. This clone was detected only once. Its antigen remains undetermined. Per-nucleotide qualities are absent, and no much larger clonotype sits a single base away. The library was built by means of the immunoSEQ multiplex PCR assay. A mixture of 60 forward primers for TCR Vbeta segments and 13 reverse primers for TCR Jbeta segments was used in the multiplex PCR. Amplification of the CDR3 region of rearranged TCR beta genes was performed with a multiplex PCR assay on genomic DNA. Amplified TCR beta libraries were sequenced as 87-base-pair reads on the Illumina HiSeq System. Per the source publication's procedure: A later analysis tallied approximately 87 million unique TCR beta chains across the approximately 670 repertoires, and approximately 11 million of those chains were shared by two or more donors. A nearest-neighbor algorithm error-corrected the raw reads and collapsed the reads into unique sequences, merging closely related sequences to remove PCR and sequencing errors. Alignment of CDR3 sequences to IMGT reference sequences was used to assign V, D and J gene segments. For a sequence to be retained, a match of at least six nucleotides was required to both a V gene segment and a J gene segment. Rearrangements were called productive when the CDR3 lacked stop codons and stayed in frame with V and J; all others were non-productive. CDR3 was defined by IMGT convention, running from the second conserved V-encoded cysteine to the conserved J-encoded phenylalanine. In an earlier analysis of around 570 of the donors, sequences lacking an unambiguous match to a single V gene segment were excluded. An earlier analysis of about 600 of the donors called V segments functional above 56.7% productive rearrangements and segregating when the between-donor standard deviation exceeded 5%. To diagnose cytomegalovirus status from the catalog of TCR beta chain sequences, a statistical classification framework was built. V and J gene assignment, in a later analysis, came from comparing TCR nucleotide sequences with IMGT/GENE-DB human TR gene sequences. Using the TCRdist pipeline, a later analysis assigned CDR3 sequences along with most-parsimonious VDJ recombination scenarios. In a later analysis, each TCR beta chain was defined by its CDR3 amino acid sequence together with its V-gene family, and reads without a unique V-gene family were excluded. To address suspected cross-contamination and a sequencing artifact, a later analysis removed around 590 highly shared, low-generation-probability nucleotide sequences. A later analysis calculated a clonal expansion index for each public chain from normalized within-repertoire ranks of inferred template counts. In a later analysis, generation probabilities were computed with a VDJ recombination model fitted to out-of-frame rearrangements, and the resulting probabilities were checked against IGoR. Hypergeometric tests were used in a later analysis to score TCR-TCR, TCR-HLA and TCR-CMV co-occurrence, with a repertoire-size bias correction applied to the TCR pairs. To estimate false discovery rates, a later analysis permuted the HLA or CMV assignments 20 times. In a later analysis, co-occurring TCRs were grouped with DBSCAN, and TCRdist sequence similarity was added when clustering was performed within HLA-allele-positive subsets. Co-occurrence clustering excluded repertoires with fewer than 30,000 or more than 120,000 public chains, plus five with anomalous nucleotide sharing. TCRdb retrieved this table from immuneACCESS and kept in-frame rearrangements only. Not all clones are present; in checked studies, unresolved V genes account for under half, and no reason is known for the remainder. For V, J and clone size, that table is used; D and trimming come from the DNA. The table for this sample lists around 150,000 clones; about 82% of them were counted only once. The ten largest make up approximately 2% of the sample.

In total, approximately 690 healthy bone marrow donors made up the cohort. At the time of sampling, all cohort members were nominally healthy, though unrecorded immune exposures were likely present. The donor was CMV seronegative and belonged to the group of around 350 seronegative cohort members. A peripheral blood sample was provided by each donor, and peripheral blood mononuclear cells were used for TCR beta sequencing. Genomic DNA extraction from the blood cell samples was performed with the Qiagen DNeasy Blood Extraction Kit. The data stem from a study of cytomegalovirus exposure and HLA in healthy donors listed by TCRdb under 2017. A note on the overall study: An earlier analysis of approximately 600 of the donors reported approximately 290 Gb of sequence data and roughly 110 million unique TCR beta sequences from some 180 million T cells. On average, 235,054 unique TCR beta nucleotide sequences were sequenced per donor among about 400 genotyped donors of the cohort, with roughly a sixth of those sequences being non-productive. A separate validation cohort of roughly 130 different subjects was used in addition to the roughly 640-subject first cohort. A later analysis re-analyzed previously published TCR beta repertoires from approximately 670 donors and added high-resolution HLA genotyping to study TCR occurrence patterns. Because of strong linkage in the cohort, roughly five DR-DQ haplotypes were treated as single units for association and clustering. High-throughput TCR immunosequencing, statistical association of individual TCRs with disease status, and machine learning were combined to predict cytomegalovirus infection status. An early release that covered more than 550 HLA-typed donors contained approximately 300 gigabases of sequencing data and tens of millions of unique TCR sequences. Genome-wide SNP genotypes for about 55% of the roughly 670 donors were used in a later genetic analysis, which treated that subset as a discovery cohort. Donor age, sex, ethnicity and CMV serostatus were compiled alongside the repertoire data. The study aimed to test whether signatures of past pathogen exposure could be identified by cataloging public T cell receptors. An earlier analysis of approximately 640 of the donors applied high-throughput TCR beta sequencing to assess whether each TCR beta V gene segment acted as functional or pseudogenic. All discovery cohort repertoires had been generated using a single sequencing platform. Among the roughly 400 genotyped donors, about 85% belonged to the genetic ancestry cluster associated with self-reported Caucasian donors. The study used immunosequencing to profile the T cell repertoires of approximately 650 subjects and linked those repertoires to cytomegalovirus serostatus. The later analysis used no new phenotypic data to find candidate immune exposures, relying instead on TCR beta sequences and their occurrence across donors. Typing coverage differed by locus: A, B, C, DRB1 and DQB1 were typed in about 620-630 donors, DQA1 in about 500, DPA1 in 600 to 610, and DPB1 in approximately 450. Both class I and class II loci were covered by HLA typing, at four-digit resolution.

Looking up the germline V gene yields CDR1 MNHEY and CDR2 SVGAGI. V loses 7 bases of germline sequence and J loses 5 bases, and the interval between the two ends is 14 bases. The CDR3 starts with the cysteine, ends with the phenylalanine, and has 13 residues. Just the 39-base CDR3 DNA is kept, in frame starting at base 1. Overall study results and their limits: This cohort had only TCR beta chains sequenced, and the lack of alpha or paired-chain data limited which features could be detected. An earlier analysis of around 600 of the donors showed that most TCR beta V segments appeared in productive rearrangements either about 87% or about 30% of the time, which broadly matched IMGT annotations. The classifier was reported to diagnose cytomegalovirus status with high specificity and sensitivity in both the original and validation cohorts. The study gave a list of under 200 TCR beta chains associated with cytomegalovirus. Correlated functional status among segregating V segments might reflect linkage disequilibrium, but an unknown experimental factor could not be ruled out. According to the authors, the approach could potentially be generalized to other disease states and immunological phenotypes. According to a later analysis, parvovirus B19, influenza, CMV and Epstein-Barr virus appeared linked to several top co-occurrence clusters. An association between a missense DCLRE1C variant and V-gene and J-gene trimming of TCR beta chains was found in a later genetic analysis and replicated in an independent cohort. Because the 87-base-pair reads could not distinguish some IMGT-functional V segments, including TRBV6-2 and TRBV6-3, those segments were excluded. Because HLA typing was unavailable for some donors at each locus, only the typed subset was used in association tests. CMV serostatus was the only immune exposure information available for the cohort. Most CMV-associated TCR beta chains appeared to be HLA-restricted in a later analysis, and the HLA associations seemed to be driven largely by CMV exposure. Sequencing depth was assumed to be roughly uniform across donors in the presence/absence analyses, though that assumption may not hold. A cluster of highly shared sequence variants was judged likely to be a technical artifact of the sequencing pipeline. A later analysis associated roughly 17,000 TCR beta sequences with specific HLA alleles at a false discovery rate of 0.05. In a later genetic analysis, fewer N-insertions in productive TCRs were reported among donors in an Asian-associated ancestry cluster than the roughly 700-donor mean. Most TCR sequences were observed very rarely across donors, whereas some public TCRs were present in many individuals. Approximately 18 rarely observed V segments, including chromosome 9 orphons, were excluded from the earlier analysis of almost 600 of the donors because counts were too low. In vitro tests confirmed that three of the cytomegalovirus-associated TCR beta chains recognize cytomegalovirus antigens. In a later analysis, TCR association rates were found to vary across HLA loci, with the most associated TCRs seen for DRB1 alleles and the fewest for HLA-C alleles. A further reported finding was that TCR beta sequences accurately predicted the HLA-A and HLA-B alleles for most subjects in the first cohort. Compared with equally common non-associated chains, HLA-associated TCR beta chains in a later analysis were more clonally expanded and had lower generation probabilities. Strong co-occurrence of HLA alleles, especially DR and DQ, made assigning TCR associations to individual alleles difficult.

This TCR was sampled from a man aged 25-40 years in good health and CMV-seronegative. The rearrangement joined TRBV6-5 to TRBJ1-2; tentative D gene TRBD1, with 5 bases matching. Sequencing was done on a sample of PBMCs. In nucleotides, the sequence is TGTGCCAGCACAGGGTCGGGAGGGTATGGCTACACCTTC. Its translation reads: CASTGSGGYGYTF.